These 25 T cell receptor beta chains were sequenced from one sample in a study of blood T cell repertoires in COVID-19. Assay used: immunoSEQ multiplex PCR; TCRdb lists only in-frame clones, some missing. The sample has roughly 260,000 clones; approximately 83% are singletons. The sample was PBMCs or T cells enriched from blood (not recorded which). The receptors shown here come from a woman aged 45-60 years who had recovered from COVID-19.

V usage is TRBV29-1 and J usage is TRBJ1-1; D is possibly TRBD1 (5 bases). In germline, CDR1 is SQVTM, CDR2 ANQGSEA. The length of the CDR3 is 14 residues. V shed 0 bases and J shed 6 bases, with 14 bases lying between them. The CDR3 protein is CSVEDRGRTAEAFF. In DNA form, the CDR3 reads TGCAGCGTTGAAGATCGGGGGAGGACGGCTGAAGCTTTCTTT. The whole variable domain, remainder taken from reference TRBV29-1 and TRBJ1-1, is SAVISQKPSRDICQRGTSLTIQCQVDSQVTMMFWYRQQPGQSLTLIATANQGSEATYESGFVIDKFPISRPNLTFSTLTVSNMSPEDSSIYLCSVEDRGRTAEAFFGQGTRLTVV.

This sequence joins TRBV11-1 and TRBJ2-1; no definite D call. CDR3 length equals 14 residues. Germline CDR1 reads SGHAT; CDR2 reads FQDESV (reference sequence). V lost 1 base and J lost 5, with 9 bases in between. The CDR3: CASSLGSFDNEQFF. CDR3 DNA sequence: TGTGCCAGCAGCTTAGGGAGTTTCGACAATGAGCAGTTCTTC. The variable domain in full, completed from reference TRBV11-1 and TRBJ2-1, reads EAEVAQSPRYKITEKSQAVAFWCDPISGHATLYWYRQILGQGPELLVQFQDESVVDDSQLPKDRFSAERLKGVDSTLKIQPAELGDSAMYLCASSLGSFDNEQFFGPGTRLTVL.

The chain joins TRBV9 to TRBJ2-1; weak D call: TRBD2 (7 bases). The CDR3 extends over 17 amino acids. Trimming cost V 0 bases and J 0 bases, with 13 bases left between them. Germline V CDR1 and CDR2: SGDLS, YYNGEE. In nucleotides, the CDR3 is TGTGCCAGCAGCGTAGTGGGGGGGCTAAGCTCCTACAATGAGCAGTTCTTC. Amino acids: CASSVVGGLSSYNEQFF.

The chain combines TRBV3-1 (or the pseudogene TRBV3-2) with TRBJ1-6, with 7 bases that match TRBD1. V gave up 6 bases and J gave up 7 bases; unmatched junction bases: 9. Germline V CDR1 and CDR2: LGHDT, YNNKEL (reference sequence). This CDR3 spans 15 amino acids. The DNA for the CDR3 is TGTGCCAGCAGACAAACAGGGGTTACCAATTCACCCCTCCACTTT. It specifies CASRQTGVTNSPLHF.

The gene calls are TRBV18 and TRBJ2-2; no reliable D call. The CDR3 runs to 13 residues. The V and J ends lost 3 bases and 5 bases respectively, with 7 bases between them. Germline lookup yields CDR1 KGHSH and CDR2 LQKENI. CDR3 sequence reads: CASSPYLTGELFF. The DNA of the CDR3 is TGTGCCAGCTCACCCTACCTAACCGGGGAGCTGTTTTTT.

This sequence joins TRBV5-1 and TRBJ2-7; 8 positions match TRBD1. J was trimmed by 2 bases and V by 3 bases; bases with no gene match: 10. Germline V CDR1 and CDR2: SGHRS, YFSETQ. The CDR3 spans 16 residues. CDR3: CASSSSEGQVTYEQYF. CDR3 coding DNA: TGCGCCAGCAGCTCGTCTGAGGGACAGGTAACCTACGAGCAGTACTTC.

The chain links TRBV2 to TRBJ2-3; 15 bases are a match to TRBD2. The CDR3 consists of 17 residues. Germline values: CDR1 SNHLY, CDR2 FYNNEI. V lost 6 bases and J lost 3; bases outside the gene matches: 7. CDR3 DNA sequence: TGTGCCAGCAGGAGGACTAGCGGGAGGGAGCAGACAGATACGCAGTATTTT. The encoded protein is CASRRTSGREQTDTQYF.

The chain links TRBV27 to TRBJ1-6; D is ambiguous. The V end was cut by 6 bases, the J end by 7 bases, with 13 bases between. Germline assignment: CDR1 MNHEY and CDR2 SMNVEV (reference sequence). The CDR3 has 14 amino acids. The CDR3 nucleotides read TGTGCCAGCAGCCCCGCGGCAGTAAATTCACCCCTCCACTTT. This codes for CASSPAAVNSPLHF.

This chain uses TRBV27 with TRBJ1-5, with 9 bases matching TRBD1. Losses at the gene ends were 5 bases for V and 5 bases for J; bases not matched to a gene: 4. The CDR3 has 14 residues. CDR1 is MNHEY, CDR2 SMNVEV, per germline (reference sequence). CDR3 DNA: TGTGCCAGCAGTCCCACAGGGGGCGATCAGCCCCAGCATTTT. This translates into CASSPTGGDQPQHF.

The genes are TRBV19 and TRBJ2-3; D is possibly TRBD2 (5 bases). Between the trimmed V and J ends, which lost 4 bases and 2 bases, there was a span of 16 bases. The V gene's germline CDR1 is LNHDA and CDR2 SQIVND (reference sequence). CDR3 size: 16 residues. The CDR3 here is CASSNWTFSYTDTQYF. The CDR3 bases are TGTGCCAGTAGTAACTGGACTTTCTCCTACACAGATACGCAGTATTTT.

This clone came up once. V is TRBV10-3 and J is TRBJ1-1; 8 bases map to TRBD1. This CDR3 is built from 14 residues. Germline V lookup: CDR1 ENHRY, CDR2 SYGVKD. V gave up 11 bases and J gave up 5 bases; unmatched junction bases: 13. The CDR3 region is CAASKTGEVTEAFF. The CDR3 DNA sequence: TGTGCCGCGTCAAAGACAGGGGAGGTAACTGAAGCTTTCTTT.

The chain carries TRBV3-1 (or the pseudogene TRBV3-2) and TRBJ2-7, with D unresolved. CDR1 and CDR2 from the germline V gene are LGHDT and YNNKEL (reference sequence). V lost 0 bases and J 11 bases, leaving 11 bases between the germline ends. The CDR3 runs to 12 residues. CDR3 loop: CASSQERSRKYF. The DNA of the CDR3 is TGTGCCAGCAGCCAAGAAAGGTCCAGGAAGTACTTC.

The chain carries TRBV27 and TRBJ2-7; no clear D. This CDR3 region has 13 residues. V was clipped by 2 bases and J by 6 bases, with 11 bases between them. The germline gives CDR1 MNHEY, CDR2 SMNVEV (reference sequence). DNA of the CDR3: TGTGCCAGCAGTTTAAAAAGTAAGAGCGAGCAGTACTTC. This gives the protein CASSLKSKSEQYF.

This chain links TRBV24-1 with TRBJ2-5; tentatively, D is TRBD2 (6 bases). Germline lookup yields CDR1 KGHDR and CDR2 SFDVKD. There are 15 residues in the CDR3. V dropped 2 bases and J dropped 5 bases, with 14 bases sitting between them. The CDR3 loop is CATSDSRTSRETQYF. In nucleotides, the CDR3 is TGTGCCACCAGTGATTCCCGCACTAGCAGGGAGACCCAGTACTTC.

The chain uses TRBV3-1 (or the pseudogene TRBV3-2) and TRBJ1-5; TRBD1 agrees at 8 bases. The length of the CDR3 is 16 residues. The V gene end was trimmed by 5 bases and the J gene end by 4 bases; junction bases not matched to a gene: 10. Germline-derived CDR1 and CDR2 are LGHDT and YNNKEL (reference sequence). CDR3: CASSSRPDRENQPQHF. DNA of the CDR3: TGTGCCAGCAGCTCACGCCCGGACAGGGAAAATCAGCCCCAGCATTTT.

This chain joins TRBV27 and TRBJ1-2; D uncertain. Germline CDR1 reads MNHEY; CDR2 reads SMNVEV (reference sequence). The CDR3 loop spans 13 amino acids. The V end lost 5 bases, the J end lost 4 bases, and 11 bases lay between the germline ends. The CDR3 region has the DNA TGTGCCAGCAGTCCAGCAAGCGTCTATGGCTACACCTTC. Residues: CASSPASVYGYTF.

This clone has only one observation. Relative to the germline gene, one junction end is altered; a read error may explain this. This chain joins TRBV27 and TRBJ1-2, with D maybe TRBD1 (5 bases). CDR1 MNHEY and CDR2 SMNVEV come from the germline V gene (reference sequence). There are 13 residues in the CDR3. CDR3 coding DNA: TGTGCCAGCGGTTTTAGGGGAAACTATGGCTACACCTTC. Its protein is CASGFRGNYGYTF.

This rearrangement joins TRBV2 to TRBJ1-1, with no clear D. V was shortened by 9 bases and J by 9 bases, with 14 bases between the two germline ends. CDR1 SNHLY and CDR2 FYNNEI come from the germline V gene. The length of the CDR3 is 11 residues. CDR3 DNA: TGTGCCAGGAACACGGCACAGCAAGCTTTCTTT. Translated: CARNTAQQAFF.

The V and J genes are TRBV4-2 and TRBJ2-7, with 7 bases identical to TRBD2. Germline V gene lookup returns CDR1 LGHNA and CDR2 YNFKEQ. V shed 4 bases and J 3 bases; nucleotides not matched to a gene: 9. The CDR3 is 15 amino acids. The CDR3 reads CASSPLADFFYEQYF. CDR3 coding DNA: TGTGCCAGCAGCCCCCTAGCGGATTTCTTCTACGAGCAGTACTTC.

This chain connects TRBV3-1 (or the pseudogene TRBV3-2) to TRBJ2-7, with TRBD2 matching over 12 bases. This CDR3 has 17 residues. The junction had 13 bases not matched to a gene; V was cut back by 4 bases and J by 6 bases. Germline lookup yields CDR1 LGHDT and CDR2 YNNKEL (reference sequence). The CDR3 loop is CASSPGLAGYSLREQYF. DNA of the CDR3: TGTGCCAGCAGCCCCGGACTAGCGGGATATTCGTTACGCGAGCAGTACTTC.

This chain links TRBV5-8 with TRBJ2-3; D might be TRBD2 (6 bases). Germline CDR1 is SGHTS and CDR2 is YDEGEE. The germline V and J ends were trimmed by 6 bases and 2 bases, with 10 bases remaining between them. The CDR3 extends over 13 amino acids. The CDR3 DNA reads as TGTGCCAGCACAGGGACTCTCACAGATACGCAGTATTTT. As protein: CASTGTLTDTQYF.

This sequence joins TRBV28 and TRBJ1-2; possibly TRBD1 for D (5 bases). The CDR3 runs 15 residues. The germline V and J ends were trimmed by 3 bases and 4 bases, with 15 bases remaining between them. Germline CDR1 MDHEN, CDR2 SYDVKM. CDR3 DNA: TGTGCCAGCAGTTTCTCCGACAGCCAGATCTATGGCTACACCTTC. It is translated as CASSFSDSQIYGYTF.

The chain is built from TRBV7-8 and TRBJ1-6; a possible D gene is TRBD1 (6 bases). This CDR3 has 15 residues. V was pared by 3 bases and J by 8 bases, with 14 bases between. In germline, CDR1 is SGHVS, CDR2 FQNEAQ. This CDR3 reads CASSFYSGGDSPLHF. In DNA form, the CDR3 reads TGTGCCAGCAGCTTCTACTCTGGGGGCGATTCACCCCTCCACTTT.

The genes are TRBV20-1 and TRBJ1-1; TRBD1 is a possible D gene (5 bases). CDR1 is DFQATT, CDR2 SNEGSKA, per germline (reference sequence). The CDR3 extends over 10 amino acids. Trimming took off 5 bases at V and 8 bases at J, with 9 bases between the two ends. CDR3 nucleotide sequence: TGCAGTGCTCACGACAGAGAAGCTTTCTTT. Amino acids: CSAHDREAFF.

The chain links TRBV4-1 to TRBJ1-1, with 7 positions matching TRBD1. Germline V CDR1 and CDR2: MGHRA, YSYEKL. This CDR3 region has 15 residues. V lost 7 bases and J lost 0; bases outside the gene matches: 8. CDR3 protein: CASTSSGQLNTEAFF. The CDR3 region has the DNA TGCGCCAGCACCTCATCGGGACAGCTGAACACTGAAGCTTTCTTT.